This T cell receptor (beta chain) stems from a study of graft-versus-host responses after intestinal transplantation. Study-wide background: In this cohort, recipients had multivisceral, liver-intestinal, or isolated intestinal transplants. For approximately three years after anti-thymocyte globulin induction, all recipients took tacrolimus and steroids.

About this clone itself: The antigen remains unidentified.

The CDR3 runs to 14 residues. Points from the study as a whole: There were GvH clones found in recipient marrow, and some of them appeared first in ileum or blood. Maximum circulating GvH clone levels tracked with early post-transplant HvG decreases.

TCRdb keeps only in-frame clones here, not all; method: immunoSEQ multiplex PCR. This sample has fewer than 90,000 clones, with roughly 93% found just once. The sample consisted of unstimulated CD4+ T cells sorted from spleen or lymph node cells, taken before transplant. The source of this sequence is a human donor who was the organ donor for an intestinal transplant. The rearrangement joins TRBV1 to TRBJ1-6; the table's D call, TRBD1, was not checked against the DNA. TRBV1 is listed as a pseudogene. Here the CDR3 reads CTSSQDTYNSPLHF. The CDR3, as DNA: TGCACCAGCAGCCAAGACACCTATAATTCACCCCTCCACTTT.